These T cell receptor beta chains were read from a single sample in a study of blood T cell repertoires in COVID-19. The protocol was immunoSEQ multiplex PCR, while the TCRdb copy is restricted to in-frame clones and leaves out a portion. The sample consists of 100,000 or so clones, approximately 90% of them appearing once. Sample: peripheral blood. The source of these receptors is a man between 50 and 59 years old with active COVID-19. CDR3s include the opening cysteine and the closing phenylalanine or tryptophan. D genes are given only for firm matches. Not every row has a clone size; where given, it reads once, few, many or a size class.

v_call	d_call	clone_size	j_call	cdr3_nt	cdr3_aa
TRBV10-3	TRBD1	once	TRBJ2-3	TGTGCCATCAGTGGGGGACAGGGCCGGGCAGATACGCAGTATTTT	CAISGGQGRADTQYF
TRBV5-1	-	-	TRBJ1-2	TGCGCCAGCAGCTTAGGGTCGACAGGTGGGGACGGCTACACCTTC	CASSLGSTGGDGYTF
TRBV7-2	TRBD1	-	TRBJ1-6	TGTGCCAGCAGCTTAGGACAGGGCTATAATTCACCCCTCCACTTT	CASSLGQGYNSPLHF
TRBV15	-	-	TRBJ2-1	TGTGCCACCAGCAGAGATTCGTACAATGAGCAGTTCTTC	CATSRDSYNEQFF
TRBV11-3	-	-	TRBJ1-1	TGTGCCAGCAGCTTACTCGGGCTTCGGGGAACTGAAGCTTTCTTT	CASSLLGLRGTEAFF
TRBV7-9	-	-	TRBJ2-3	TGTGCCAGCAGCCACAGGACCCAGACAGATACGCAGTATTTT	CASSHRTQTDTQYF
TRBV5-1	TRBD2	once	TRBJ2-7	TGCGCCAGCAGCGGGGGACTAGCGGACGAGCAGTACTTC	CASSGGLADEQYF
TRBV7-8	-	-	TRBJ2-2	TGTGCCAGCAGCTTTCAGGGGTCTTTAGGAACCGGGGAGCTGTTTTTT	CASSFQGSLGTGELFF
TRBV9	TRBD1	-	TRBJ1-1	TGTGCCAGCAGCGTAGCCCCGGGACAGGGGGCTTGGGGCACTGAAGCTTTCTTT	CASSVAPGQGAWGTEAFF
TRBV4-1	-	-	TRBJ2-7	TGCGCCAGCAGCCCAGAGACTGGAGGATACTACGAGCAGTACTTC	CASSPETGGYYEQYF
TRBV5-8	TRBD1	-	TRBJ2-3	TGTGCCAGCAGCCCGGGACAGGGGTTTGGAGATACGCAGTATTTT	CASSPGQGFGDTQYF
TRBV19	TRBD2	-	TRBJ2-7	TGTGCCAGTAGGAGCGGGGGGGTCGGTACCTACGAGCAGTACTTC	CASRSGGVGTYEQYF
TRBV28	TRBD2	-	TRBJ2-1	TGTGCCAGCAGTTCGTTTAGTCACCACGGGGGGACTAGCGGGGTCGGTGAGCAGTTCTTC	CASSSFSHHGGTSGVGEQFF
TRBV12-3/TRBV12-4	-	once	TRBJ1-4	TGTGCCAGCAGGGGGGGGTTCAATGAAAAACTGTTTTTT	CASRGGFNEKLFF
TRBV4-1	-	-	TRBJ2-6	TGCGCCAGCAGCCAACCCTCCGGCAGGGACTCTGGGGCCAACGTCCTGACTTTC	CASSQPSGRDSGANVLTF
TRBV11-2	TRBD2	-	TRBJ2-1	TGTGCCAGCAGCTTTCGACTAGCGGGAGACCCCCTCTACAATGAGCAGTTCTTC	CASSFRLAGDPLYNEQFF
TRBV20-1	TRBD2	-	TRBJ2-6	TGCAGTGCTAGTAGGCGGGGGAGCTCTGGGGCCAACGTCCTGACTTTC	CSASRRGSSGANVLTF
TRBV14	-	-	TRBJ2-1	TGTGCCAGCAGCCCGACGGGAAATCAAAATGAGCAGTTCTTC	CASSPTGNQNEQFF
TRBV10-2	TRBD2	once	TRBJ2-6	TGCGCCAGCAGTTGGGGCGGGGACTACTCTGGGGCCAACGTCCTGACTTTC	CASSWGGDYSGANVLTF
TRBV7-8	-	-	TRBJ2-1	TGTGCCAGCAGCTTTGCGACTAGGGGCCCCTACAATGAGCAGTTCTTC	CASSFATRGPYNEQFF
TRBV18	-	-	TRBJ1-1	TGTGCCAGCTCGGGGGGACTCAACACTGAAGCTTTCTTT	CASSGGLNTEAFF
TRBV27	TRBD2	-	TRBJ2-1	TGTGCCAGCAGTTTATTGCGGGAGGGCATCTACAATGAGCAGTTCTTC	CASSLLREGIYNEQFF
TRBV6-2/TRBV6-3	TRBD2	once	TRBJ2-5	TGTGCCAGCAGTCAACTAGCGGGAGGGCCCCGAGAGACCCAGTACTTC	CASSQLAGGPRETQYF
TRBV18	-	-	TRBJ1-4	TGTGCCAGCTCACGCTCGGACAGCGGCGAAAAACTGTTTTTT	CASSRSDSGEKLFF
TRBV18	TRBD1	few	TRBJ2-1	TGTGCCAGCTCAGAGGGACAGGGACCGTACAATGAGCAGTTCTTC	CASSEGQGPYNEQFF
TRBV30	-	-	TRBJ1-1	TGTGCCTGGAGCGTACAGGGGAACACTGAAGCTTTCTTT	CAWSVQGNTEAFF
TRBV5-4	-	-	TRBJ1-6	TGTGCCAGCAGCTTGGGCTCTCCGGCACCCCTCCACTTT	CASSLGSPAPLHF
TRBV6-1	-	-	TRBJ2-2	TGTGCCAGCAGTGACGGGACACTGAACACCGGGGAGCTGTTTTTT	CASSDGTLNTGELFF
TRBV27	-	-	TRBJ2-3	TGTGCCAGCAGTTTCGCGCTCACAGATACGCAGTATTTT	CASSFALTDTQYF
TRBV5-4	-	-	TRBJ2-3	TGTGCCAGCAGCCCACCGGGACATCCCACAGATACGCAGTATTTT	CASSPPGHPTDTQYF
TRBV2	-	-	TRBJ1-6	TGTGCCAGCGGTAAACAGGGTTCGTATTCACCCCTCCACTTT	CASGKQGSYSPLHF
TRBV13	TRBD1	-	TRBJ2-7	TGTGCCAGCAGCTTAGGCTCAGGGGGCGGATACGAGCAGTACTTC	CASSLGSGGGYEQYF
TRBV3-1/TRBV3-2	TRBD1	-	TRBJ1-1	TGTGCCAGCAGCCACACGGGACAGGGGGGGGAAGCTTTCTTT	CASSHTGQGGEAFF
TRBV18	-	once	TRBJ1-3	TGTGCCAGCTCCCCAACCTCTGACATCTCTGGAAACACCATATATTTT	CASSPTSDISGNTIYF
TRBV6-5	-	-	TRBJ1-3	TGTGCCAGCAGTTACGGCCCCACCTCTGGAAACACCATATATTTT	CASSYGPTSGNTIYF
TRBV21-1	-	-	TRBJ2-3	TGTGCCAGCAGCAAAGAAGTAGCGGACCCCAGCACAGATACGCAGTATTTT	CASSKEVADPSTDTQYF
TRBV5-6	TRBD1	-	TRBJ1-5	TGTGCCAGCAGCGCCAGGGGGTTCAATCAGCCCCAGCATTTT	CASSARGFNQPQHF
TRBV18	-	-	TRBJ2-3	TGTGCCAGCTCCGTCGGGACAAAAAGCACAGATACGCAGTATTTT	CASSVGTKSTDTQYF
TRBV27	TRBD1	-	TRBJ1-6	TGTGCCAGCAGACGCCCGACAGGGGATAATTCACCCCTCCACTTT	CASRRPTGDNSPLHF
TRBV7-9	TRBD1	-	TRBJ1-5	TGTGCCAGCAGCCTACAGGGGGAAGTTCAGCCCCAGCATTTT	CASSLQGEVQPQHF
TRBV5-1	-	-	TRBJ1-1	TGCGCCAGCACGACGAACGGAGCGGCCGTGGGAAATGAAGCTTTCTTT	CASTTNGAAVGNEAFF
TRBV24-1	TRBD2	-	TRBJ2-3	TGTGCCACCAGTGACTCAGGACTAGCGGCTAGCACAGATACGCAGTATTTT	CATSDSGLAASTDTQYF
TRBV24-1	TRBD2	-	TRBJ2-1	TGTGCCACCAGCCGTAGCGGGAGTCGGCACAATGAGCAGTTCTTC	CATSRSGSRHNEQFF
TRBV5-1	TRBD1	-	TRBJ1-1	TGCGCCAGCAGCTCCCAAACAGGGGTCAAAACTGAAGCTTTCTTT	CASSSQTGVKTEAFF
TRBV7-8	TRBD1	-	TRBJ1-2	TGTGCCAGCAGCTTGCCCGGACAGGGCGACCCGGGGGACTATGGCTACACCTTC	CASSLPGQGDPGDYGYTF
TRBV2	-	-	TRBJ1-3	TGTGCCAGCAGCCCCGACACCTCTGGAAACACCATATATTTT	CASSPDTSGNTIYF
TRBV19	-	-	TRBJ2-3	TGTGCCAGTAGTATCGAGGACACAGATACGCAGTATTTT	CASSIEDTDTQYF
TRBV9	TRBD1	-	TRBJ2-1	TGTGCCAGCAGCGTAACACCGGGACAGGGGTTCAATGAGCAGTTCTTC	CASSVTPGQGFNEQFF
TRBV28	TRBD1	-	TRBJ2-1	TGTGCCAGCATAGGGACAGGGAATGAGCAGTTCTTC	CASIGTGNEQFF
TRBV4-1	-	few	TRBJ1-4	TGCGCCAGCAGCTGGGGCCCTAATGAAAAACTGTTTTTT	CASSWGPNEKLFF
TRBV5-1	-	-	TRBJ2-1	TGCGCCAGCAGCTTGATCCCTAACTCCTACAATGAGCAGTTCTTC	CASSLIPNSYNEQFF
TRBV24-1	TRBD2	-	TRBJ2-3	TGTGCCACCAGTGACTCCGGACTAGCAGGAGATATAGATACGCAGTATTTT	CATSDSGLAGDIDTQYF